The next 3 T cell receptor beta chains were all read from a single sample in a study of monozygotic twins with inflammatory bowel disease. From the 5' RACE reads, TCRdb lists one entry per CDR3 protein and no DNA. The listing records around 140,000 distinct CDR3 sequences. The sample was blood. The receptors were gathered from a human donor with ulcerative colitis or Crohn's disease, or a healthy co-twin of an affected twin (not recorded which).

The rearrangement uses TRBV5-4 and TRBJ1-5. Germline CDR1 and CDR2: SGHNT and YYREEE (reference sequence). CDR3 length equals 14 residues. The CDR3 sequence is CASSLDPSGQPQHF.

The chain couples TRBV29-1 to TRBJ2-3; TCRdb's D gene call, TRBD2, goes unchecked for lack of DNA. The CDR3 runs 18 residues. The germline V gene has CDR1 SQVTM and CDR2 ANQGSEA. The chain's CDR3 is CSVEDSNGRVLAYDTQYF.

This rearrangement joins TRBV28 to TRBJ2-7. In germline, CDR1 is MDHEN, CDR2 SYDVKM. CDR3 length: 11 amino acids. CDR3 amino acids: CASQGPYEQYF.